This T cell receptor beta chain was obtained from a study of T cells after posttransplantation cyclophosphamide. This clone was counted ten times or more. The CDR3 runs 14 residues. From germline, CDR1 is ENHRY and CDR2 SYGVKD. V was pared by 7 bases and J by 3 bases, with 15 bases between. Method: immunoSEQ multiplex PCR; TCRdb's copy keeps in-frame clones and lacks some. This sample comprises about 39,000 clones, none seen once only. The receptor comes from a woman aged 45-65 years in good health and a related stem cell transplant donor. The gene calls are TRBV10-3 and TRBJ1-2; a possible D gene is TRBD1 (5 bases). The material sequenced was PBMCs. In nucleotides, the CDR3 is TGTGCCATCAAGCGGGAGGGGCGCTACTATGGCTACACCTTC. This encodes CAIKREGRYYGYTF.